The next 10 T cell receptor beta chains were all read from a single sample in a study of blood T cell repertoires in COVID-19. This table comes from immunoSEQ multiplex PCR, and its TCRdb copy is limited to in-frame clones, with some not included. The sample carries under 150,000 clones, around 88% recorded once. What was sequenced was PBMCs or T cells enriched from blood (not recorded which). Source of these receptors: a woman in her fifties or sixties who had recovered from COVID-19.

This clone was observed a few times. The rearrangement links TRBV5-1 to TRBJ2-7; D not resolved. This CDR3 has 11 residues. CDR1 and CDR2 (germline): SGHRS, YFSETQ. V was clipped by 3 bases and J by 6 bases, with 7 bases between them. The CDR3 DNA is TGCGCCAGCAGCTCGAGTGGCGAGCAGTACTTC. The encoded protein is CASSSSGEQYF.

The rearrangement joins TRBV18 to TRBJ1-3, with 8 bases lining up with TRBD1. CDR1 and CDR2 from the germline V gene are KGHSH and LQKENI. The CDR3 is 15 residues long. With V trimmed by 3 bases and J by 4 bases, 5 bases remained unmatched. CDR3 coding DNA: TGTGCCAGCTCACCTCGACAGGGGACAGGAAACACCATATATTTT. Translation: CASSPRQGTGNTIYF.

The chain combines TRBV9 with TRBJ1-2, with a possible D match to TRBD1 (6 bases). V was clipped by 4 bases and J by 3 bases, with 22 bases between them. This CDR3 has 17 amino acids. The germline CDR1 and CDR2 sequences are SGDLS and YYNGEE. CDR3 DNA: TGTGCCAGCAGCCCGTATGCGGAGGGGGGGGTGTACTATGGCTACACCTTC. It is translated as CASSPYAEGGVYYGYTF.

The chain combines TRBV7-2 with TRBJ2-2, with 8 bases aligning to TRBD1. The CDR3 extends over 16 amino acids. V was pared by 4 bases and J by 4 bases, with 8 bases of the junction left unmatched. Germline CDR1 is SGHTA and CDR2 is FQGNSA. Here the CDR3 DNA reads TGTGCCAGCAGCTCCTCGACAGGGGCGCTCACCGGGGAGCTGTTTTTT. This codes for CASSSSTGALTGELFF.

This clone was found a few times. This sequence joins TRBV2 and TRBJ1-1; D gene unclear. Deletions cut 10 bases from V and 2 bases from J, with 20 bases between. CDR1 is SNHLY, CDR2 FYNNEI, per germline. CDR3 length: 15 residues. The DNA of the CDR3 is TGTGCCACCGAGTTCCCCCCAGACTTAAACACTGAAGCTTTCTTT. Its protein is CATEFPPDLNTEAFF.

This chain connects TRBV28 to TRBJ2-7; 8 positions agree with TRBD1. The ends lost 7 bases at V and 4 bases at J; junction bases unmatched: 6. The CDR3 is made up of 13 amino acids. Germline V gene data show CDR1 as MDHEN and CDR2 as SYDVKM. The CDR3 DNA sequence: TGTGCCAGCAAGACAGGGGACCAGTACGAGCAGTACTTC. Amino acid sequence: CASKTGDQYEQYF. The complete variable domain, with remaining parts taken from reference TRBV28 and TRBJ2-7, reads DVKVTQSSRYLVKRTGEKVFLECVQDMDHENMFWYRQDPGLGLRLIYFSYDVKMKEKGDIPEGYSVSREKKERFSLILESASTNQTSMYLCASKTGDQYEQYFGPGTRLTVT.

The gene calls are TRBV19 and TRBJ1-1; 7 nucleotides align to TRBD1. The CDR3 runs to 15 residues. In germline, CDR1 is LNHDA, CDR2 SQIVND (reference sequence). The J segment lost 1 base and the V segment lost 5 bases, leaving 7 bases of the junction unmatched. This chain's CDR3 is CASSPRDRQNTEAFF. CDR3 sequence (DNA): TGTGCCAGTAGTCCCAGGGACAGACAGAACACTGAAGCTTTCTTT.

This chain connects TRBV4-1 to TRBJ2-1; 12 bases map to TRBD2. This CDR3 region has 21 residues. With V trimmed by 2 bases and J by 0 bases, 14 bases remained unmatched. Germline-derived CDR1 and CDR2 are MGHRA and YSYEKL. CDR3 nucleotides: TGCGCCAGCAGCCAACCCAACGGACTAGCGGGGAACCTAATCTCCTACAATGAGCAGTTCTTC. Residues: CASSQPNGLAGNLISYNEQFF.

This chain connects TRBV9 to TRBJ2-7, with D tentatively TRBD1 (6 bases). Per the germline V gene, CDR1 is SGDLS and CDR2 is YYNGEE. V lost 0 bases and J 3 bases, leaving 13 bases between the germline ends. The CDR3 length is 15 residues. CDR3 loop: CASSVDGAGVYEQYF. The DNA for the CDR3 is TGTGCCAGCAGCGTAGACGGGGCAGGGGTCTACGAGCAGTACTTC.

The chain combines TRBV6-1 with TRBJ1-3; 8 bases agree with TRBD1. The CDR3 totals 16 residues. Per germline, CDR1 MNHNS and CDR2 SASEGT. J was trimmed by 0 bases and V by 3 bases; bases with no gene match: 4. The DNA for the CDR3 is TGTGCCAGCAGTGACAGGGGGCATAACTCTGGAAACACCATATATTTT. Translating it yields CASSDRGHNSGNTIYF.